The TCR beta chain under discussion was sequenced for a study of T-cell reconstitution after alpha-beta-depleted transplantation in children. V trimming: 3 bases; J trimming: 0 bases; junction bases outside the gene matches: 3. This CDR3 region has 15 residues. In germline, CDR1 is SEHNR, CDR2 FQNEAQ (reference sequence). For TCRbeta, the library was prepared with unique molecular identifiers. MiXCR, run by TCRdb on the PCR reads, gives a single entry per CDR3 protein. This sample has some 530,000 distinct CDR3 sequences, with approximately 13% found just once. The specimen was PBMCs from the stem cell graft donor, collected from the stem cell graft. J is TRBJ2-7 and V is TRBV7-9; 9 nucleotides align to TRBD2. The clonotype was recovered from a human donor who donated a stem cell graft to a child with combined immunodeficiency. CDR3 amino acids: CASSFGGRASYEQYF. CDR3 DNA sequence: TGTGCCAGCAGCTTTGGCGGGAGGGCCTCCTACGAGCAGTACTTC.